This TCR beta chain was profiled in a study of CD8 T cells in Susac syndrome. An input of about 0.45 to 1 ug of RNA was subjected to reverse transcription using random hexamers. TCRdb analysed the immunoSEQ multiplex PCR reads with MiXCR anew, one entry per CDR3 protein. The data contain approximately 140,000 distinct CDR3 sequences, roughly 95% of them singletons. This CDR3 has 14 residues. The V segment lost 6 bases and the J segment 5 bases; nucleotides outside the gene matches: 7. Germline V lookup: CDR1 MDHEN, CDR2 SYDVKM. This sequence originates from a human donor with multiple sclerosis. Sequencing input: CD4+ T cells from PBMCs. The genes are TRBV28 and TRBJ2-5, with TRBD1 identical over 9 bases. The CDR3 spells CASRKRDRAETQYF. The CDR3 bases are TGTGCCAGCAGGAAGAGGGACAGGGCGGAGACCCAGTACTTC.